A selection of T cell receptor beta chains follows, all from one sample in a study of blood T cell repertoires in COVID-19. Data came from immunoSEQ multiplex PCR; TCRdb stores just in-frame clones and leaves some out. This sample has 180,000 or so clones, with approximately 83% found just once. The sequencing input was PBMCs or T cells enriched from blood (not recorded which). The origin of the receptors is a man between 35 and 55 years old who had recovered from COVID-19. CDR3s include the opening cysteine and the closing phenylalanine or tryptophan. A D gene is named only where the DNA matches it firmly. Clone size, where shown, is once, few, many, or a class for clones that have expanded.

J gene	D gene	clone size	V gene	CDR3 DNA	CDR3 protein
TRBJ2-3	TRBD1	few	TRBV15	TGTGCCACCACACCGGACAGGATTCTCACAGATACGCAGTATTTT	CATTPDRILTDTQYF
TRBJ1-1	NA	NA	TRBV5-1	TGCGCCAGCAGCTCTGACAGGTCGAACACTGAAGCTTTCTTT	CASSSDRSNTEAFF
TRBJ1-1	NA	many	TRBV20-1	TGCAGTGCTAGTGGTAGATTGAACACTGAAGCTTTCTTT	CSASGRLNTEAFF
TRBJ1-1	TRBD1	NA	TRBV19	TGTGCCAGCACGGGACAGGTCATGAACACTGAAGCTTTCTTT	CASTGQVMNTEAFF
TRBJ2-1	TRBD1	few	TRBV5-8	TGTGCCAGCAGTAGACCAGGGGGAGTTTTACTCGAGCAGTTCTTC	CASSRPGGVLLEQFF
TRBJ2-3	NA	NA	TRBV3-1/TRBV3-2	TGTGCCAGCAGCCTGAGGGAGGGGGGGATAGATACGCAGTATTTT	CASSLREGGIDTQYF
TRBJ2-7	NA	NA	TRBV6-5	TGTGCCAGCAGTTTTCTTCAGACGGGCGAGCAGTACTTC	CASSFLQTGEQYF
TRBJ1-4	TRBD1	NA	TRBV4-2	TGTGCCAGCAGGACAGGGCATAGGGATGAAAAACTGTTTTTT	CASRTGHRDEKLFF
TRBJ1-6	NA	NA	TRBV5-6	TGTGCCAGCAGCTTTAGAGGGCATACTTCACCCCTCCACTTT	CASSFRGHTSPLHF
TRBJ2-2	NA	NA	TRBV20-1	TGCAGTGCTAGTAACACAGGGACCGGGGAGCTGTTTTTT	CSASNTGTGELFF
TRBJ1-1	TRBD1	NA	TRBV27	TGTGCCAGCAGTTTAAGACAGGGATTGAACACTGAAGCTTTCTTT	CASSLRQGLNTEAFF
TRBJ1-4	NA	NA	TRBV28	TGTGCCAGCAGTTTATTTGGGGGGAGTGAAAAACTGTTTTTT	CASSLFGGSEKLFF
TRBJ1-2	TRBD1	few	TRBV3-1/TRBV3-2	TGTGCCAGCAGCCAAGGGGACAGGGTTTACAATGGCTACACCTTC	CASSQGDRVYNGYTF
TRBJ2-5	TRBD2	NA	TRBV28	TGTGCCAGCAGCCCAGGCACCTCGGGGGCTAGCGGGGGAAAGAGGGAGACCCAGTACTTC	CASSPGTSGASGGKRETQYF
TRBJ1-5	NA	NA	TRBV18	TGTGCCAGCTCACCGGGCCAGAATCAGCCCCAGCATTTT	CASSPGQNQPQHF
TRBJ2-7	NA	once	TRBV4-3	TGCGCCAGCAGCCAAGGCGAGGGCCCCACCTACGAGCAGTACTTC	CASSQGEGPTYEQYF
TRBJ2-7	TRBD2	NA	TRBV5-1	TGCGCCAGCAGCTTGGAAGCGGGATACGAGCAGTACTTC	CASSLEAGYEQYF
TRBJ2-2	TRBD1	NA	TRBV5-6	TGTGCCAGCAGCCAGCCGACAGGGACCGGGGAGCTGTTTTTT	CASSQPTGTGELFF
TRBJ2-5	NA	NA	TRBV18	TGTGCCAGCTCACCACCTTTGCGGGGAGGACGTCAAGAGACCCAGTACTTC	CASSPPLRGGRQETQYF
TRBJ2-2	NA	NA	TRBV5-1	TGCGCCAGCAGCTCCCCGGGGAACACCGGGGAGCTGTTTTTT	CASSSPGNTGELFF
TRBJ1-6	TRBD1	NA	TRBV7-9	TGTGCCAGCAGATCAACTATCGCGGAGGGGGCTAATTCACCCCTCCACTTT	CASRSTIAEGANSPLHF
TRBJ2-1	NA	NA	TRBV21-1	TGTGCCAGCAGCAAAGGCGGGAAGACAGCCTCGATAAACAATGAGCAGTTCTTC	CASSKGGKTASINNEQFF
TRBJ1-5	TRBD1	NA	TRBV3-1/TRBV3-2	TGTGCCAGCAACCAGGGGGGGGGCTTAGGGCCCCAGCATTTT	CASNQGGGLGPQHF
TRBJ1-6	NA	once	TRBV28	TGTGCCAGCAGTTTCAAGGGGCCTGTTAATTCACCCCTCCACTTT	CASSFKGPVNSPLHF
TRBJ2-3	TRBD2	NA	TRBV9	TGTGCCAGCAGCGTAAGCGGGGGGGCCCCAGATACGCAGTATTTT	CASSVSGGAPDTQYF
TRBJ1-1	NA	NA	TRBV27	TGTGCCAGCAGTCCCCGCGGGCAGTATGAAGCTTTCTTT	CASSPRGQYEAFF
TRBJ2-1	NA	NA	TRBV7-7	TGTGCCAGCAGCTCCCACATTGTGCTCTACAATGAGCAGTTCTTC	CASSSHIVLYNEQFF
TRBJ2-7	NA	few	TRBV21-1	TGTGCCAGCAGCAAAGGCGGGGACAGGGGTCCCTACGAGCAGTACTTC	CASSKGGDRGPYEQYF
TRBJ2-7	NA	NA	TRBV5-4	TGTGCCAGCAGCTTGGTAACCAGTAACGAGCAGTACTTC	CASSLVTSNEQYF
TRBJ1-1	TRBD1	NA	TRBV3-1/TRBV3-2	TGTGCCAGCAGCCAGGGACAGGGGGAAGCTTTCTTT	CASSQGQGEAFF
TRBJ1-1	NA	NA	TRBV28	TGTGCCAGCAGAGGCGGGGGCGAAGCTTTCTTT	CASRGGGEAFF
TRBJ1-6	TRBD1	few	TRBV28	TGTGCCAGCAGTGGACAGGGTGGGACCTATAATTCACCCCTCCACTTT	CASSGQGGTYNSPLHF
TRBJ2-6	NA	NA	TRBV28	TGTGCCAGCAGGTCAGACTCTGGGGCCAACGTCCTGACTTTC	CASRSDSGANVLTF
TRBJ1-6	NA	NA	TRBV2	TGTGCCAGCAGTGGGCATCGGGACTACGCTAATTCACCCCTCCACTTT	CASSGHRDYANSPLHF
TRBJ2-2	TRBD1	NA	TRBV18	TGTGCCAGCTCACCGCGTGCCCCGGGACAGGGGGCCACCGGGGAGCTGTTTTTT	CASSPRAPGQGATGELFF
TRBJ1-2	NA	NA	TRBV2	TGTGCCAGTAATGACAGGACCTTAGGGGGCTACACCTTC	CASNDRTLGGYTF
TRBJ1-1	NA	NA	TRBV18	TGTGCCAGCTCACGCACGACAGGCCCGATCACTGAAGCTTTCTTT	CASSRTTGPITEAFF
TRBJ2-4	NA	NA	TRBV11-2	TGTGCCAGCAGCCCCCTAGGGGGTTCCGCCAAAAACATTCAGTACTTC	CASSPLGGSAKNIQYF
TRBJ1-1	TRBD1	NA	TRBV7-9	TGTGCCAGCAGCTTAGACTCGACAGGGGCCCTGAACACTGAAGCTTTCTTT	CASSLDSTGALNTEAFF
TRBJ1-1	NA	NA	TRBV15	TGTGCCACCAGCGGCGTCTCGGAACAGGGTCGGACTGAAGCTTTCTTT	CATSGVSEQGRTEAFF
TRBJ2-7	NA	once	TRBV6-5	TGTGCCAGCAGTACAGGTAACTCCTACGAGCAGTACTTC	CASSTGNSYEQYF